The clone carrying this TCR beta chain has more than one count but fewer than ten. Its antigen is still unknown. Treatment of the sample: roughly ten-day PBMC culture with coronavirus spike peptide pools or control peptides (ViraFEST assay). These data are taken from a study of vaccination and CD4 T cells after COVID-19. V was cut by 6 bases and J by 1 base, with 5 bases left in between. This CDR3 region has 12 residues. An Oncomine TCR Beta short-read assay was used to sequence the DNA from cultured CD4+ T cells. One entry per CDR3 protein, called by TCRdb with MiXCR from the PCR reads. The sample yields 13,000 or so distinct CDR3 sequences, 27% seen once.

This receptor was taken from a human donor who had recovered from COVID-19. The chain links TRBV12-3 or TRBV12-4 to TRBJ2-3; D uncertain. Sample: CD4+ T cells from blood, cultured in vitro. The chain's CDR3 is CASSWGTDTQYF. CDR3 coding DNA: TGTGCCAGCAGCTGGGGCACAGATACGCAGTATTTT.